The present entry profiles one TCR beta chain with its context. No antigen is known for it. The data derive from a study of diagnostic markers for celiac disease (dated by TCRdb to 2018 to 2020). Sequencer: Illumina MiSeq. TCRdb reprocessed the reads, and each CDR3 protein sequence is entered once, without DNA. This sample's records show some 4,000 distinct CDR3 sequences. The top ten clones comprise roughly 10% of the sample. The CDR3, from cysteine to phenylalanine, totals 16 residues. The DNA is unrecorded. Via the germline V gene, CDR1 is SGHVS and CDR2 FNYEAQ. The chain is encoded by TRBV7-6 joined to TRBJ1-6. This TCR was recovered from a human donor. This table probably holds off-target reads from a library built for another chain. The material sequenced was either unsorted cells or a sorted T cell fraction (not recorded which). The CDR3 protein: CASSRTGGSNNSPLHF.